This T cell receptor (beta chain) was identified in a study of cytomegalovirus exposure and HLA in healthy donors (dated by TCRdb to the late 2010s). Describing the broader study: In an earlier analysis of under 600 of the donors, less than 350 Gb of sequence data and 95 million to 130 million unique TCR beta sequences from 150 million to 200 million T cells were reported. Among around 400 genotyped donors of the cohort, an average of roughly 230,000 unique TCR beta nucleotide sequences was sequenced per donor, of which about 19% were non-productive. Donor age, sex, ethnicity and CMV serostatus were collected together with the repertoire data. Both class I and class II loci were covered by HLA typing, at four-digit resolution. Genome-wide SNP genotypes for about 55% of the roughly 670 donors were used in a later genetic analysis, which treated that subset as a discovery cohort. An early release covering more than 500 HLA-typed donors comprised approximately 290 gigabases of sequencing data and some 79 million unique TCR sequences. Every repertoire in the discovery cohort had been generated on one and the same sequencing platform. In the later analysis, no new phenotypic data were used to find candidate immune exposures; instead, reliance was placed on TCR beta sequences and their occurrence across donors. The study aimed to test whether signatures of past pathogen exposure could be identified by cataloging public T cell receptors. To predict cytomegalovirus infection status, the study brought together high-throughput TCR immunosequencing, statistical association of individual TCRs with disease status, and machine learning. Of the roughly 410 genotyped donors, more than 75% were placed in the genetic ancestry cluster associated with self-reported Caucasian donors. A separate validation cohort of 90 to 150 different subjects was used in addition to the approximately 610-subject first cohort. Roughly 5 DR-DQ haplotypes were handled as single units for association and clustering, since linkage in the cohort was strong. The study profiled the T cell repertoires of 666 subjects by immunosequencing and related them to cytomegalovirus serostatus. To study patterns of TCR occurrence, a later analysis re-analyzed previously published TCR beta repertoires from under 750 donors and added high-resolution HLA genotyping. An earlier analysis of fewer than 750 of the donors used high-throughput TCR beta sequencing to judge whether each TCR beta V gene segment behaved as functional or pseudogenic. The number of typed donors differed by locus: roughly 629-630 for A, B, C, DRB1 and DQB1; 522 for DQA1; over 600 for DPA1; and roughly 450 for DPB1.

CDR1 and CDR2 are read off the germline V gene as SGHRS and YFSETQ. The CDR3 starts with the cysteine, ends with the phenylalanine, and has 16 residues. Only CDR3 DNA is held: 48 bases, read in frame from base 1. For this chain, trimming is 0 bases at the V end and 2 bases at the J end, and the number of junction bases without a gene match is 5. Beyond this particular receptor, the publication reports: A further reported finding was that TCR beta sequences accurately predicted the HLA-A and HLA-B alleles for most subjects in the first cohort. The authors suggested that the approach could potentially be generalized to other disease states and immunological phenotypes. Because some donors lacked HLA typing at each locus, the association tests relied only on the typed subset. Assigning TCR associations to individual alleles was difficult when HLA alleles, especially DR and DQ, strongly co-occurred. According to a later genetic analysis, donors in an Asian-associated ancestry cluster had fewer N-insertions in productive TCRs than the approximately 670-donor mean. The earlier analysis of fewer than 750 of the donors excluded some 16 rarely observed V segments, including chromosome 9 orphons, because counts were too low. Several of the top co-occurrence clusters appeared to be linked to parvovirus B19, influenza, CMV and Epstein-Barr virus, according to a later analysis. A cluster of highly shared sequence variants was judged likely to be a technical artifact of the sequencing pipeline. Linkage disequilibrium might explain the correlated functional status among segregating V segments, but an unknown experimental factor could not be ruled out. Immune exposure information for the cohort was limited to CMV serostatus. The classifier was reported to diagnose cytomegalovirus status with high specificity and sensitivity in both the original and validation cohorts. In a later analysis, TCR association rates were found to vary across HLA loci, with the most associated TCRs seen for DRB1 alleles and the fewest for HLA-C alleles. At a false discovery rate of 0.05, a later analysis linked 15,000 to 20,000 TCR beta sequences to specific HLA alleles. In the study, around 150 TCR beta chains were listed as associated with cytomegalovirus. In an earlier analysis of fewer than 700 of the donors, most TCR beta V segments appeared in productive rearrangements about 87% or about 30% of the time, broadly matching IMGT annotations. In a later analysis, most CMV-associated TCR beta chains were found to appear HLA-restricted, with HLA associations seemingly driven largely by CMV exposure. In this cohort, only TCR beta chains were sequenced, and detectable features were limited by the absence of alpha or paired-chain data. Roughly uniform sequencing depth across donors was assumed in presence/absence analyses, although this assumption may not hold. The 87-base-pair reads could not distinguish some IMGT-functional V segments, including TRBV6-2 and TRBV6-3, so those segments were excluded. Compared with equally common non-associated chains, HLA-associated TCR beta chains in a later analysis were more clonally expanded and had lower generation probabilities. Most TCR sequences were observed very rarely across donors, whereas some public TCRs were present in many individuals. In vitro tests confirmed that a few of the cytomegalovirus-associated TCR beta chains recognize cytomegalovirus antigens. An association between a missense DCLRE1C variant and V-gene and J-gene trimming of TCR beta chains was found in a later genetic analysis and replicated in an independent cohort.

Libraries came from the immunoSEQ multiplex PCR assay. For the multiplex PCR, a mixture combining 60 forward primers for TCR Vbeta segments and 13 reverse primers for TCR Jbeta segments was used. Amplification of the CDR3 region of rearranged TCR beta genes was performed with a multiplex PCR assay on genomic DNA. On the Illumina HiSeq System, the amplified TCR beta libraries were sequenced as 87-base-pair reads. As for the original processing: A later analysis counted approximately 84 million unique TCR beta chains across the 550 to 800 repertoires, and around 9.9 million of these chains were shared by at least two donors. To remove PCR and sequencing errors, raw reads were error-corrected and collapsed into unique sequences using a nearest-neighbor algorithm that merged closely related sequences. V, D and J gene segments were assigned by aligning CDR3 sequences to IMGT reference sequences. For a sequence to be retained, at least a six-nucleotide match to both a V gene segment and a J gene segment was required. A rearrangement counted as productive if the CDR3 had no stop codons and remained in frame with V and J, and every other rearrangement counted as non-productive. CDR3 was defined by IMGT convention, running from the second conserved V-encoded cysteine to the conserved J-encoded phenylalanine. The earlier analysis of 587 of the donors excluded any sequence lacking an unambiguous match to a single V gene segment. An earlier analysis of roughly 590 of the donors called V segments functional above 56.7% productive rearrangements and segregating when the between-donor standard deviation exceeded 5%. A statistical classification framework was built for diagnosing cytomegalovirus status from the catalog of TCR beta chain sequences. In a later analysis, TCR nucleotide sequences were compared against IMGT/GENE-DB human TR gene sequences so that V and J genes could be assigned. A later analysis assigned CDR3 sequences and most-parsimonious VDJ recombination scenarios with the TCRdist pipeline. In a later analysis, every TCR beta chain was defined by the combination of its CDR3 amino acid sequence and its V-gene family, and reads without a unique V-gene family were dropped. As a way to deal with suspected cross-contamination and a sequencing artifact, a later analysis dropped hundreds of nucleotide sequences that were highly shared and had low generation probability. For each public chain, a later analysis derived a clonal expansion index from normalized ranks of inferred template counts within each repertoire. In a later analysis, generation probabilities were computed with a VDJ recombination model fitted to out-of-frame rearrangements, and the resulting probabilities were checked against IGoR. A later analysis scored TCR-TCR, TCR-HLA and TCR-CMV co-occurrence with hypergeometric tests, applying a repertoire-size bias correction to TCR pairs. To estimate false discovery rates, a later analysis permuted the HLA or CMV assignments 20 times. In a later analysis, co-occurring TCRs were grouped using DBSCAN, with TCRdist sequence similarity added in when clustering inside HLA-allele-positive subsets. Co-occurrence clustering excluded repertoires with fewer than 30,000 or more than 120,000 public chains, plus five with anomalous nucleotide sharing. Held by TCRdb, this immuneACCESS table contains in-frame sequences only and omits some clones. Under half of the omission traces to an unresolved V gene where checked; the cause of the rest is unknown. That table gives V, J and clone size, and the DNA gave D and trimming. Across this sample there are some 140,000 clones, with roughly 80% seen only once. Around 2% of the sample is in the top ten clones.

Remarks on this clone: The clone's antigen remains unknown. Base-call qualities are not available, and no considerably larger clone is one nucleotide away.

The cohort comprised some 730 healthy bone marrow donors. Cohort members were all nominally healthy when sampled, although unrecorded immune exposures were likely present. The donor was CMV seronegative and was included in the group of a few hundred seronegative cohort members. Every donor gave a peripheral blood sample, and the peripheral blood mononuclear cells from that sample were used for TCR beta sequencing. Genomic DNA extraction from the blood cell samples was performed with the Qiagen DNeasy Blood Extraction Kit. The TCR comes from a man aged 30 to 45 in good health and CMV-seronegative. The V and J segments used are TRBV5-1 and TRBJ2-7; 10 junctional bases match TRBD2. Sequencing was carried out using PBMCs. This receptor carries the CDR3 CASSLGTSGATYEQYF. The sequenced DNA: TGCGCCAGCAGCTTGGGGACTAGCGGTGCTACCTACGAGCAGTACTTC.